This entry features one T cell receptor (beta chain) sequence. Its antigen is unknown. V dropped 2 bases and J dropped 2; count of bases not matched to a gene: 13. Germline V CDR1 and CDR2: SGHDT, YYEEEE. This CDR3 spans 18 amino acids. PCR employed 60 Vbeta and 13 Jbeta primers. Assay: immunoSEQ multiplex PCR; the TCRdb copy retains only in-frame clones and omits some. Of around 120,000 clones listed, over 60% are singletons. This entry is derived from a study of cytomegalovirus exposure and HLA in healthy donors. On the study more broadly: There were approximately 400 genotyped donors. Of these, 81% fell in the genetic ancestry cluster associated with self-reported Caucasian donors. General observations from the study: More clonal expansion characterized HLA-associated TCR beta chains than equally common others in a later analysis.

The sequence came from a human donor in good health. The chain links TRBV5-6 to TRBJ2-7; 10 positions match TRBD1. Sequenced material: PBMCs. The CDR3 sequence is CASSFLPGQGPPTYEQYF. CDR3 DNA: TGTGCCAGCAGCTTTTTACCGGGACAGGGGCCGCCAACCTACGAGCAGTACTTC.